The subject of this entry is one T cell receptor (beta chain). CDR3 size: 13 residues. Germline loops: CDR1 MNHEY, CDR2 SMNVEV (reference sequence). Deletions cut 4 bases from V and 4 bases from J, with 10 bases between. This sample was taken from a study of blood T cell repertoires in COVID-19. Study in general: Samples came from the United States, Italy and Spain, spanning acute and convalescent COVID-19. The cDNA or gDNA used as material had been derived from T cells, B-cell-depleted T cells, or PBMCs.

Measured with immunoSEQ multiplex PCR; TCRdb has only the in-frame clones, and not every one. The sample contains roughly 77,000 clones, 77% of which appear only once. The TCR was taken from a human donor in a cohort sampled during active COVID-19. The sample consisted of peripheral blood. The chain uses TRBV27 and TRBJ1-1; D is perhaps TRBD1 (6 bases). The CDR3, as DNA: TGTGCCAGCAGTTCTATCAGGGGCACTGAAGCTTTCTTT. Protein product: CASSSIRGTEAFF.